This is a list of T cell receptor beta chains from one sample in a study of shared clonotypes between healthy human individuals. TCRdb's table, derived via immunoSEQ multiplex PCR, lists solely in-frame clones and lacks some. Here the sample spans about 2 million clones, 90% to 95% being singletons. The sequenced material came from naive CD4+ T cells sorted from blood. These receptors originate from a man younger than 30 in good health. CDR3s include the opening cysteine and the closing phenylalanine or tryptophan. Fields, in order: clone size, V gene, CDR3 protein. Some rows mark clone size as missing; the rest say once, few, many or name a class of expanded clone.

NA | TRBV7-3 | CASSLSTAMNTEAFF
NA | TRBV10-3 | CAISPSNEEAFF
NA | TRBV4-1 | CASSQDAAVSYNEQFF
NA | TRBV5-6 | CASSLAGGGTGYGYTF
NA | TRBV4-1 | CASSQPSRASGELFF
NA | TRBV5-1 | CASSFPDRGPNEQFF
NA | TRBV6-5 | CASSLIGNYNEQFF
NA | TRBV5-1 | CASSLGTVSTDTQYF
NA | TRBV15 | CATSRDIPSVTQPQHF
NA | TRBV5-8 | CASSLVGTNTIYF
NA | TRBV14 | CASSPEGRGDSFYGYTF
once | TRBV18 | CASSREMADTQYF
NA | TRBV6-6 | CALREGWGADTQYF
once | TRBV10-3 | CAISAPSTDTQYF
NA | TRBV19 | CASSIYSAGPGNQPQHF
NA | TRBV6-5 | CASSQGSGLEFF
NA | TRBV28 | CASSFQGGRQPQHF
once | TRBV28 | CATRSVAYEQYF
few | TRBV7-9 | CASSRGTGVPYGYTF
NA | TRBV11-2 | CASSLDLGTKGSPLHF
NA | TRBV7-2 | CASSLVFGGRLGEQYF
NA | TRBV7-3 | CASSLQPGSLDTQYF
NA | TRBV5-6 | CASSLYTYEQYF
NA | TRBV5-1 | CASSLRRDQYNEQFF
NA | TRBV6-5 | CASSSRVWGGGTEAFF
NA | TRBV6-5 | CAARRGQFNEQFF
NA | TRBV28 | CASLQGATNEKLFF
NA | TRBV7-2 | CASSSTSGSSYEQYF
NA | TRBV6-5 | CASSYTGLGYQETQYF
NA | TRBV19 | CASNYLYGGRASNQPQHF
once | TRBV5-4 | CASSPPNINEQYF
NA | TRBV30 | CAWSVGGTQHF
once | TRBV6-5 | CASSTFGAGGREQYF
many | TRBV5-6 | CASSLGTGGTYEQYF
NA | TRBV7-7 | CASSQDRGLETQYF
NA | TRBV19 | CASSLGQGGSEQYF
NA | TRBV5-4 | CASSLGPAVSYGYTF
once | TRBV5-1 | CASSLTGADDSYEQYF
NA | TRBV19 | CASSIKGTGGTNSPLHF
NA | TRBV9 | CASSPSNVRHEQFF
NA | TRBV6-5 | CASSYGAYPNTGELFF
NA | TRBV29-1 | CSAGGLAGRGTQYF
NA | TRBV5-4 | CASSQSGRTDTQYF
NA | TRBV11-3 | CASSLGGGQKETQYF
NA | TRBV11-2 | CASSTHPRDRGRRQYF